A selection of T cell receptor beta chains follows, all from one sample in a study of PD-1 blockade in classical Hodgkin lymphoma. Clones were sequenced by immunoSEQ multiplex PCR, and TCRdb holds only the in-frame ones, with some missing. The sample yields roughly 30,000 clones, 65% to 85% seen once. The starting material was CD4+ T cells from blood, obtained before the fourth cycle of nivolumab. These receptors all come from a human donor with classical Hodgkin lymphoma. Both conserved end residues are part of each CDR3. D genes are given only for firm matches. The size entry is marked missing in some rows and otherwise reads once, few, many or a size class.

D gene,CDR3 length,V gene,J gene,clone size,CDR3 protein,CDR3 DNA
.,14,TRBV19,TRBJ1-2,.,CASSIGTSGYGYTF,TGTGCCAGTAGTATAGGGACCAGTGGATATGGCTACACCTTC
TRBD1,18,TRBV9,TRBJ2-2,.,CASSVAPGGPANTGELFF,TGTGCCAGCAGCGTAGCTCCAGGGGGACCCGCGAACACCGGGGAGCTGTTTTTT
.,13,TRBV4-1,TRBJ1-4,.,CASSLKEGEKLFF,TGCGCCAGCAGCCTAAAAGAAGGGGAAAAACTGTTTTTT
TRBD1,16,TRBV5-5,TRBJ1-6,.,CASSLGSNRGNSPLHF,TGTGCCAGCAGCTTGGGGTCGAACAGGGGAAATTCACCCCTCCACTTT
.,12,TRBV6-5,TRBJ1-1,.,CASSLEGGRAFF,TGTGCCAGCAGCCTTGAGGGTGGGAGAGCTTTCTTT
.,16,TRBV28,TRBJ1-3,.,CASSFRQLLSGNTIYF,TGTGCCAGCAGCTTCAGACAACTTCTATCTGGAAACACCATATATTTT
.,15,TRBV29-1,TRBJ1-2,.,CSVQQGQQTHYGYTF,TGCAGCGTTCAGCAGGGACAACAGACGCACTATGGCTACACCTTC
.,13,TRBV5-1,TRBJ2-2,.,CASSTLPGGELFF,TGCGCCAGCAGCACCTTACCGGGCGGGGAGCTGTTTTTT
.,15,TRBV6-6,TRBJ1-6,few,CASSLVQGRNSPLHF,TGTGCCAGCAGTCTTGTGCAGGGACGAAATTCACCCCTCCACTTT
.,16,TRBV5-1,TRBJ1-6,.,CASSQNTGGDLAPLHF,TGCGCCAGCAGCCAGAACACTGGGGGGGACTTGGCACCCCTCCACTTT
TRBD1,15,TRBV18,TRBJ1-1,.,CASSPLNRGGTEAFF,TGTGCCAGCTCACCCCTAAACAGGGGGGGTACTGAAGCTTTCTTT
.,15,TRBV5-1,TRBJ2-2,once,CASSWGDANTGELFF,TGCGCCAGCAGCTGGGGGGACGCTAACACCGGGGAGCTGTTTTTT
TRBD2,16,TRBV30,TRBJ2-2,.,CAWSGGGTTNTGELFF,TGTGCCTGGAGTGGCGGGGGAACCACGAACACCGGGGAGCTGTTTTTT
.,15,TRBV28,TRBJ2-7,.,CASCAAGLGPYEQYF,TGTGCCAGCTGTGCGGCAGGGTTAGGGCCTTACGAGCAGTACTTC
TRBD1,14,TRBV28,TRBJ2-7,.,CASSLAGGSYEQYF,TGTGCCAGCAGTTTGGCAGGGGGCTCATACGAGCAGTACTTC